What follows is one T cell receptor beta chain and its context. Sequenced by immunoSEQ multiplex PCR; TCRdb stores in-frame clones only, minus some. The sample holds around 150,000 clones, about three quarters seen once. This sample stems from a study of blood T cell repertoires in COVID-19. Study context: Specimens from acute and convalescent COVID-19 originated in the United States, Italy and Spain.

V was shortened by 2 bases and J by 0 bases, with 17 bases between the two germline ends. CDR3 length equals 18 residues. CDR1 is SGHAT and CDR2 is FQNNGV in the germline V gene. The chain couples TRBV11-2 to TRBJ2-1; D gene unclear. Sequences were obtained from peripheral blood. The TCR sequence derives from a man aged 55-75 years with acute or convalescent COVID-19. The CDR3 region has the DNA TGTGCCAGCAGCTTAAGACGCCGGGTCCAGAGCTCCTACAATGAGCAGTTCTTC. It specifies CASSLRRRVQSSYNEQFF.